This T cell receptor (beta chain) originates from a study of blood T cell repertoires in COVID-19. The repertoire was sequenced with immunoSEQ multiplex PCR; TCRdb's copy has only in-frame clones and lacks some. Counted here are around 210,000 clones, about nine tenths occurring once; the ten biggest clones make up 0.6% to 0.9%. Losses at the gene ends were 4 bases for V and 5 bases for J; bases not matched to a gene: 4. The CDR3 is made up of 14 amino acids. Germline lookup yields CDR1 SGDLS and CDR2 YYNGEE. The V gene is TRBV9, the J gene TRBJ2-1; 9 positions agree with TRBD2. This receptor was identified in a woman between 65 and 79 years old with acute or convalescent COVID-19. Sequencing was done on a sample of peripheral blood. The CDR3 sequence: CASSWSGGHNEQFF. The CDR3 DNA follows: TGTGCCAGCAGCTGGAGCGGGGGGCACAATGAGCAGTTCTTC. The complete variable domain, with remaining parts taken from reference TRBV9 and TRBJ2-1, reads DSGVTQTPKHLITATGQRVTLRCSPRSGDLSVYWYQQSLDQGLQFLIQYYNGEERAKGNILERFSAQQFPDLHSELNLSSLELGDSALYFCASSWSGGHNEQFFGPGTRLTVL.